The 2 T cell receptor beta chains reported below all come from one sample, sequenced in a study of T cells expressing NK-cell markers. Using the 5' RACE reads, TCRdb records one entry per CDR3 protein without DNA. The sample is made up of roughly 300,000 distinct CDR3 sequences, and the top ten hold roughly 4.2% of it. Material for sequencing was blood T cells: a sorted CD56 or NKG2C T cell subset, CD4+ or CD8+ T cells, or bulk PBMC T cells (not recorded which). The receptor source for this set is a woman aged 18-69 years in good health.

The gene calls are TRBV6-1 and TRBJ2-1; the D call from TCRdb, TRBD2, cannot be confirmed without DNA. CDR1 and CDR2 from the germline V gene are MNHNS and SASEGT. The CDR3 contains 16 residues. CDR3 amino acids: CASQEGSGTSYNEQFF.

This CDR3 is CASSSRDTSGNTIYF. The chain carries TRBV7-9 and TRBJ1-3; TCRdb indicates TRBD1, and absent DNA this call remains unverified. Germline V gene sequence: CDR1 SEHNR, CDR2 FQNEAQ (reference sequence). This CDR3 comprises 15 residues.